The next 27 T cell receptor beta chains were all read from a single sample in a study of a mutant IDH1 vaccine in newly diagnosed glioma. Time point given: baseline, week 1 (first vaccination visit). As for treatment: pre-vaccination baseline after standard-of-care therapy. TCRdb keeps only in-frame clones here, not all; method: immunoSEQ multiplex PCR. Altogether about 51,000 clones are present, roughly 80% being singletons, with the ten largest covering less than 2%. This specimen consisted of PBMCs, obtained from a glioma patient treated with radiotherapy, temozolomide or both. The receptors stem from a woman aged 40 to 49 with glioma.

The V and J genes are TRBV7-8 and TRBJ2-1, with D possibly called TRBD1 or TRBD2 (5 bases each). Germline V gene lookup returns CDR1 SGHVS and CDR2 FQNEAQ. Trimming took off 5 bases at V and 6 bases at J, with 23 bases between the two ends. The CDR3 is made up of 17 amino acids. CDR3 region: CASSPRGLGALSNEQFF. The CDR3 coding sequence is TGTGCCAGCAGCCCCCGAGGGCTTGGGGCCCTCAGCAATGAGCAGTTCTTC.

CDR3 DNA: TGTGCCTGGACCCCCGGCGTTCTGAGCGGGGGGGCCCAAGAGACCCAGTACTTC. Encoded protein: CAWTPGVLSGGAQETQYF. The chain has TRBV30 and TRBJ2-5, with 10 bases lining up with TRBD2. In germline, CDR1 is GTSNPN, CDR2 SVGIG (reference sequence). J lost 1 base, V lost 4 bases, and 15 bases had no gene match. CDR3 length: 18 amino acids.

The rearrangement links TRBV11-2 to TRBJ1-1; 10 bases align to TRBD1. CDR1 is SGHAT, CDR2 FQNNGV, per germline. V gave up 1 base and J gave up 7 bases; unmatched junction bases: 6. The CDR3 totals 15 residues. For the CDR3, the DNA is TGTGCCAGCAGCTTAGCGCCGACAGGGGGCGGTGAAGCTTTCTTT. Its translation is CASSLAPTGGGEAFF.

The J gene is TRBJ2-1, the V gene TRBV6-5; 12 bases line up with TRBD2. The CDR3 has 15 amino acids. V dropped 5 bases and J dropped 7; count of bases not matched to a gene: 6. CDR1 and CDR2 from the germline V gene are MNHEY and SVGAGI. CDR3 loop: CASSLLAGGPNEQFF. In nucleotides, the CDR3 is TGTGCCAGCAGTCTTCTAGCGGGGGGGCCGAATGAGCAGTTCTTC.

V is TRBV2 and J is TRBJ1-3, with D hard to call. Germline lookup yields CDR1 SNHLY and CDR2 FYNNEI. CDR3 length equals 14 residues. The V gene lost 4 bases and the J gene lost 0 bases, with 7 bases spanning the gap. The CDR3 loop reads CASSGIFSGNTIYF. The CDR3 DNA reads TGTGCCAGCAGTGGAATCTTCTCTGGAAACACCATATATTTT.

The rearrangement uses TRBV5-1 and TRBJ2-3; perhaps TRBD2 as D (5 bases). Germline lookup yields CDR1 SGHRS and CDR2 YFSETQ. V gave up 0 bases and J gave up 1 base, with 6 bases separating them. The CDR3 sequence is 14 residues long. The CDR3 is CASSLAGGTDTQYF. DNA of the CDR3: TGCGCCAGCAGCTTGGCCGGGGGCACAGATACGCAGTATTTT.

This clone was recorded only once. This CDR3 reads CASSLGGQSLGDTQYF. The CDR3 DNA reads TGTGCCAGCAGCTTGGGGGGGCAAAGCCTCGGAGATACGCAGTATTTT. The chain employs TRBV11-1 and TRBJ2-3, with a tentative D call TRBD2 (7 bases). Deletions cut 3 bases from V and 5 bases from J, with 18 bases between. The V gene's germline CDR1 is SGHAT and CDR2 FQDESV (reference sequence). This CDR3 region has 16 residues.

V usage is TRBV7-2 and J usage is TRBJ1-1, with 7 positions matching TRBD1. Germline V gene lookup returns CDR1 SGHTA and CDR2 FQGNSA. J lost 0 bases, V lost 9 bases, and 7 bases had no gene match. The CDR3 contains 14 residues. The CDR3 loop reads CASQGQPMNTEAFF. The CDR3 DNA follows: TGTGCCAGTCAGGGACAGCCCATGAACACTGAAGCTTTCTTT.

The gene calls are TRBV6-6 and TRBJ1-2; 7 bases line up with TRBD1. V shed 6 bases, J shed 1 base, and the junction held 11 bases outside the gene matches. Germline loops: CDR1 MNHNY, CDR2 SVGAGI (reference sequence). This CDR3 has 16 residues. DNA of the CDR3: TGTGCCAGCAGGGAGCAGGAAGGGGGCGTTAACTATGGCTACACCTTC. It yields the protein CASREQEGGVNYGYTF.

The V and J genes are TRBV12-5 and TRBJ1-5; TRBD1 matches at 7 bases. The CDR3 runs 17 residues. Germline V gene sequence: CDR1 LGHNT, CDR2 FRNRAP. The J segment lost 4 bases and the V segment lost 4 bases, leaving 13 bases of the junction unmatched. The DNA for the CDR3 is TGTGCTAGTGGTTCGCTTTCGACAGGGAAGAGGAATCAGCCCCAGCATTTT. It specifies CASGSLSTGKRNQPQHF.

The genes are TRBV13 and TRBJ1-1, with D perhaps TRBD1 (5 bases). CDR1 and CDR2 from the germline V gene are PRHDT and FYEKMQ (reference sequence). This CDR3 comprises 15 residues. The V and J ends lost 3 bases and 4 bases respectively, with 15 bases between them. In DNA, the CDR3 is TGTGCCAGCAGCTTTCGGGGAGGGGCGGGCACTGAAGCTTTCTTT. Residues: CASSFRGGAGTEAFF. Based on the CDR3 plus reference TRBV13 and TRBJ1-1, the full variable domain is AAGVIQSPRHLIKEKRETATLKCYPIPRHDTVYWYQQGPGQDPQFLISFYEKMQSDKGSIPDRFSAQQFSDYHSELNMSSLELGDSALYFCASSFRGGAGTEAFFGQGTRLTVV.

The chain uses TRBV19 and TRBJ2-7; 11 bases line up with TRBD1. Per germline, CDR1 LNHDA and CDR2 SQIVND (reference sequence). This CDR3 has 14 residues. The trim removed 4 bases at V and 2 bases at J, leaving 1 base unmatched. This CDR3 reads CASSTGQGAYEQYF. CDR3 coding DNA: TGTGCCAGTAGTACGGGACAGGGGGCCTACGAGCAGTACTTC.

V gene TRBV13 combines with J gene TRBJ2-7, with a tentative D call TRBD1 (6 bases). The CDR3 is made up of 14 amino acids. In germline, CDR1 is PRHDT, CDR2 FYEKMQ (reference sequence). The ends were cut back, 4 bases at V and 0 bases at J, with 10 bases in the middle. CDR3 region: CASSSRDNSYEQYF. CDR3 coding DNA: TGTGCCAGCAGCTCCCGGGACAACTCCTACGAGCAGTACTTC.

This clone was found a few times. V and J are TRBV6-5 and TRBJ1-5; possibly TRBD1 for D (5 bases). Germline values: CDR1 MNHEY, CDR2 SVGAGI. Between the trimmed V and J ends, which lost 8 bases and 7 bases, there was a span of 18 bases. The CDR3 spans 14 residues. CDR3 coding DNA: TGTGCCAGCGGGGGTGGGGGAAGTTGGCAGCCCCAGCATTTT. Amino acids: CASGGGGSWQPQHF.

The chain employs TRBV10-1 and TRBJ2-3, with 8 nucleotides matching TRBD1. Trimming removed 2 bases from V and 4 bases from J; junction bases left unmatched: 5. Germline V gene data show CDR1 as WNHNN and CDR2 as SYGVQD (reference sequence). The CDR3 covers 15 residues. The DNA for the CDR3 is TGCGCCAGCAGTGAGGGCCAGGGGGCCGCAGATACGCAGTATTTT. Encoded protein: CASSEGQGAADTQYF.

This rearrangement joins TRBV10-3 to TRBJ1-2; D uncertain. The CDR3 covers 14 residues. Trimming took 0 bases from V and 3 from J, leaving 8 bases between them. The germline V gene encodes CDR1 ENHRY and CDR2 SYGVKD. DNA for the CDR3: TGTGCCATCAGTGAGTCGGGTGGTTACTATGGCTACACCTTC. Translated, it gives CAISESGGYYGYTF.

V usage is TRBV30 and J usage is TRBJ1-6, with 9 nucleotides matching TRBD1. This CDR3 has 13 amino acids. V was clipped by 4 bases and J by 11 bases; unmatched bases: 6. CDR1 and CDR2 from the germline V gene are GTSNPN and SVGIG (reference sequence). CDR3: CAWMGQGGAPLHF. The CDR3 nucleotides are TGTGCCTGGATGGGACAGGGAGGAGCACCCCTCCACTTT. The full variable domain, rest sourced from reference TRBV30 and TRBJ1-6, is SQTIHQWPATLVQPVGSPLSLECTVEGTSNPNLYWYRQAAGRGLQLLFYSVGIGQISSEVPQNLSASRPQDRQFILSSKKLLLSDSGFYLCAWMGQGGAPLHFGNGTRLTVT.

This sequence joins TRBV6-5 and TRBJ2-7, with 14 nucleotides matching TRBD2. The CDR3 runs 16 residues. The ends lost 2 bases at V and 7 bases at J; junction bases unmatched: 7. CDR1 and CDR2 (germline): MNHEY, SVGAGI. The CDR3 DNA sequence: TGTGCCAGCAGTTACAACAGACTAGCGGGGGGGCGGGAGCAGTACTTC. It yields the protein CASSYNRLAGGREQYF.

CDR3 nucleotides: TGTGCCAGCAGAGATACAGGGACCACTGAAGCTTTCTTT. Its translation: CASRDTGTTEAFF. V is TRBV2 and J is TRBJ1-1, with a possible D match to TRBD1 (6 bases). Trimming took 6 bases from V and 4 from J, leaving 12 bases between them. The CDR3 length is 13 residues. The germline V gene encodes CDR1 SNHLY and CDR2 FYNNEI.

CDR3 in amino acids: CASGTETVSPLHF. The CDR3 DNA reads as TGTGCTAGTGGTACGGAAACAGTTTCACCCCTCCACTTT. V and J are TRBV12-5 and TRBJ1-6; D remains unclear. Germline CDR1 LGHNT, CDR2 FRNRAP. Trimming cost V 5 bases and J 9 bases, with 11 bases left between them. This CDR3 region has 13 residues.

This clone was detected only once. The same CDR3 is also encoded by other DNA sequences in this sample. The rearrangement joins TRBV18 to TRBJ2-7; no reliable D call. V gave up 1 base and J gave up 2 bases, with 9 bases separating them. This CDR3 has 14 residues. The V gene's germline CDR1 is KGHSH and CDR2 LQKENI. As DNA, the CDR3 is TGTGCCAGCTCACCACAGGGAAGCACCTACGAGCAGTACTTC. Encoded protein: CASSPQGSTYEQYF.

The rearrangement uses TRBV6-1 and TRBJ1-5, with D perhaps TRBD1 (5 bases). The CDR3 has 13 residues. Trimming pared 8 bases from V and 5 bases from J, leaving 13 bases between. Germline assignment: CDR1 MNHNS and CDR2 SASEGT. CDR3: CASGGRGDQPQHF. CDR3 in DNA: TGTGCCAGCGGGGGACGGGGAGATCAGCCCCAGCATTTT.

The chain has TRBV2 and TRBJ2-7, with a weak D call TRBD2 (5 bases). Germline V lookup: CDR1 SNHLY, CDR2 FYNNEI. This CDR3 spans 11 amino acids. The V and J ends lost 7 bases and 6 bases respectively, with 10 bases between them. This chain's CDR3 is CASTGFAEQYF. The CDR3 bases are TGTGCCAGCACGGGGTTCGCCGAGCAGTACTTC.

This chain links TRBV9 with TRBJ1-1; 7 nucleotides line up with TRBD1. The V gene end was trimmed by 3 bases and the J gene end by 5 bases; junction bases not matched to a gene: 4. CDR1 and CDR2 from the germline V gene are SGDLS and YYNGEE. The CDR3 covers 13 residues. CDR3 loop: CASSAGGGTEAFF. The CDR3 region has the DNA TGTGCCAGCAGCGCAGGGGGAGGGACTGAAGCTTTCTTT.

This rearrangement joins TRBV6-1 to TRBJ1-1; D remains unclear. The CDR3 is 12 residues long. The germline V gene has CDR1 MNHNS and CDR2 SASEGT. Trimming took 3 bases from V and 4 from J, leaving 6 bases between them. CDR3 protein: CASSDRFTEAFF. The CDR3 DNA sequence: TGTGCCAGCAGTGACAGGTTCACTGAAGCTTTCTTT.

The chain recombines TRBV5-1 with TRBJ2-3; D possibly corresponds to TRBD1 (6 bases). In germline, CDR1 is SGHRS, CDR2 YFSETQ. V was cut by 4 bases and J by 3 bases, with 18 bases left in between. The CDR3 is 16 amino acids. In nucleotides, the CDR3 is TGCGCCAGCAGCGCATGGGGGCAGGGAAGTACAGATACGCAGTATTTT. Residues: CASSAWGQGSTDTQYF.

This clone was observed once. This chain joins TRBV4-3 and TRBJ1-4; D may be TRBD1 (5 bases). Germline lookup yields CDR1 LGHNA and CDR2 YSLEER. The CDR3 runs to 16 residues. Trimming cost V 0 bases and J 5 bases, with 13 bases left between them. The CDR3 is CASSQDGAGGNEKLFF. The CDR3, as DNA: TGCGCCAGCAGCCAAGATGGTGCGGGGGGAAATGAAAAACTGTTTTTT.